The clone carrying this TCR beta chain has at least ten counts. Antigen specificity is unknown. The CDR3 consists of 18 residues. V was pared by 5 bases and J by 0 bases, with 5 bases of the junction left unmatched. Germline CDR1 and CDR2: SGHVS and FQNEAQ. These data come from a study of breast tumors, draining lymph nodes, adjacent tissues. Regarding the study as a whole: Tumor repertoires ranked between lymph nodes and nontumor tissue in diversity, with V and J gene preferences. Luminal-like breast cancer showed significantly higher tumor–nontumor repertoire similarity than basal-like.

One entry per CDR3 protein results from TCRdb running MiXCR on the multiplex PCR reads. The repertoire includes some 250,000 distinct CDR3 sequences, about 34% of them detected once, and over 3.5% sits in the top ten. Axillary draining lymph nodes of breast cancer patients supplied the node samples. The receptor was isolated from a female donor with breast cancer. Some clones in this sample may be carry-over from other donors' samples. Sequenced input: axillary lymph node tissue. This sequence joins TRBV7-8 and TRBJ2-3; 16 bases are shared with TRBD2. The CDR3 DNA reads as TGTGCCAGCAGCCTCGGGACTAGCGGGGGGGCCAGCACAGATACGCAGTATTTT. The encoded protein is CASSLGTSGGASTDTQYF.